Shown below are 27 T cell receptor beta chains from a single sample sequenced in a study of blood T cell repertoires in COVID-19. Method: immunoSEQ multiplex PCR; TCRdb's copy keeps in-frame clones and lacks some. Altogether more than 200,000 clones are present, less than 90% being singletons, with the ten largest covering approximately 4%. Sequencing was done on a sample of peripheral blood. Source of these receptors: a man in his sixties with acute or convalescent COVID-19.

This clone was found a few times. The gene calls are TRBV11-1 and TRBJ1-1; TRBD1 matches 10 bases. Unmatched junction bases numbered 8, after V lost 5 bases and J lost 5 bases. This CDR3 is 15 amino acids long. CDR1 is SGHAT, CDR2 FQDESV, per germline (reference sequence). The CDR3 DNA sequence: TGTGCCAGCAGCCTCGGGACAGGGGTAAGAACTGAAGCTTTCTTT. Amino acid sequence: CASSLGTGVRTEAFF.

Turning to this clone: Relative to the germline gene, one junction end is altered; a read error may explain this. The V gene is TRBV7-7, the J gene TRBJ2-2; D gene ambiguous. The CDR3 spans 16 residues. Germline CDR1 is SSHAT and CDR2 is FNYEAQ (reference sequence). CDR3 sequence (DNA): TGTGCTAGCAGCTTAGATGCGGCTTCGAACACCGGGGAGCTGTTTTTT. Amino acid sequence: CASSLDAASNTGELFF.

This clone was counted between two and nine times. V and J are TRBV5-4 and TRBJ2-2; TRBD1 agrees at 9 bases. Germline V gene lookup returns CDR1 SGHNT and CDR2 YYREEE (reference sequence). V shed 1 base and J 6 bases; nucleotides not matched to a gene: 7. This CDR3 region has 16 residues. CDR3 residues: CASSLSRDRASGELFF. In nucleotides, the CDR3 is TGTGCCAGCAGCTTGAGTCGGGACAGGGCGTCCGGGGAGCTGTTTTTT.

The genes are TRBV25-1 and TRBJ1-2, with no clear D. Germline lookup yields CDR1 MGHDK and CDR2 SYGVNS. The CDR3 spans 14 residues. The V end lost 2 bases, the J end lost 6 bases, and 13 bases lay between the germline ends. The CDR3 spells CASSEVGRDDGYTF. CDR3 nucleotides: TGTGCCAGCAGTGAAGTGGGCCGAGACGATGGCTACACCTTC.

J is TRBJ1-5 and V is TRBV15, with D possibly matching TRBD1 (5 bases). This CDR3 contains 14 residues. V lost 5 bases, J lost 2 bases, and 10 bases lay in between. Per the germline V gene, CDR1 is LNHNV and CDR2 is YYDKDF (reference sequence). The CDR3 bases are TGTGCCACCAGCCCGGCGGGGGGCAATCAGCCCCAGCATTTT. Encoded protein: CATSPAGGNQPQHF.

The chain couples TRBV18 to TRBJ2-1, with 10 bases that match TRBD2. J lost 3 bases, V lost 0 bases, and 8 bases had no gene match. Germline assignment: CDR1 KGHSH and CDR2 LQKENI. The CDR3 consists of 18 residues. CDR3: CASSPPVASGGLYNEQFF. DNA of the CDR3: TGTGCCAGCTCACCACCGGTGGCTAGCGGGGGCCTCTACAATGAGCAGTTCTTC.

The V gene is TRBV5-1, the J gene TRBJ2-1; 9 bases line up with TRBD1. CDR1 SGHRS and CDR2 YFSETQ come from the germline V gene. With 2 bases clipped from V and 6 bases from J, the junction kept 12 bases outside the gene matches. CDR3 length: 17 amino acids. The chain's CDR3 is CASSFSFPGQGVNEQFF. The CDR3 DNA reads as TGCGCCAGCAGCTTTTCCTTCCCGGGACAGGGAGTCAATGAGCAGTTCTTC.

The genes are TRBV3-1 (or the pseudogene TRBV3-2) and TRBJ2-7; D not certain. Trimming took off 4 bases at V and 3 bases at J, with 4 bases between the two ends. Germline CDR1 reads LGHDT; CDR2 reads YNNKEL (reference sequence). CDR3 length: 11 amino acids. The CDR3 DNA sequence: TGTGCCAGCAGCCGCGGCTACGAGCAGTACTTC. This encodes CASSRGYEQYF.

This clone was detected once. The chain couples TRBV7-9 to TRBJ2-3; tentatively, D is TRBD2 (5 bases). V lost 5 bases and J lost 1, with 10 bases in between. The CDR3 length is 14 residues. Germline values: CDR1 SEHNR, CDR2 FQNEAQ (reference sequence). CDR3 DNA sequence: TGTGCCAGCAGCCCCCCGAGGGGCACAGATACGCAGTATTTT. It is translated as CASSPPRGTDTQYF.

The CDR3 DNA is TGTGCCAGCAGCGTAGAACCGGGAACTGAAGCTTTCTTT. Translating gives CASSVEPGTEAFF. V gene TRBV9 combines with J gene TRBJ1-1; D gene ambiguous. The CDR3 contains 13 residues. Germline-derived CDR1 and CDR2 are SGDLS and YYNGEE. V was clipped by 0 bases and J by 5 bases, with 8 bases between them.

J is TRBJ2-5 and V is TRBV27; D perhaps matches TRBD1 (6 bases). V shed 2 bases and J shed 1 base, with 14 bases lying between them. This CDR3 spans 16 amino acids. In germline, CDR1 is MNHEY, CDR2 SMNVEV (reference sequence). This chain's CDR3 is CASSLTTGQFQETQYF. The DNA of the CDR3 is TGTGCCAGCAGTTTAACCACCGGACAGTTCCAAGAGACCCAGTACTTC.

The rearrangement links TRBV13 to TRBJ1-1, with TRBD1 matching 11 bases. Trimming removed 5 bases from V and 6 bases from J; junction bases left unmatched: 11. Germline CDR1 is PRHDT and CDR2 is FYEKMQ (reference sequence). This CDR3 contains 16 residues. The CDR3 here is CASSPRDRGRGSEAFF. CDR3 nucleotides: TGTGCCAGCAGCCCCCGGGACAGGGGGAGGGGGTCTGAAGCTTTCTTT.

This chain joins TRBV28 and TRBJ1-5; no clear D gene. Germline CDR1 is MDHEN and CDR2 is SYDVKM. Trimming took 4 bases from V and 7 from J, leaving 14 bases between them. This CDR3 is built from 14 residues. CDR3 in DNA: TGTGCCAGCAGTTCCCCTGGGGAGACCCAGCCCCAGCATTTT. Its translation is CASSSPGETQPQHF.

The chain couples TRBV5-1 to TRBJ1-1; D uncertain. Germline lookup yields CDR1 SGHRS and CDR2 YFSETQ. CDR3 length: 15 amino acids. Deletions cut 0 bases from V and 0 bases from J, with 9 bases between. The DNA for the CDR3 is TGCGCCAGCAGCTTGGCCTCCAGGTTGAACACTGAAGCTTTCTTT. It translates to CASSLASRLNTEAFF.

The chain is built from TRBV5-8 and TRBJ1-1, with 10 bases lining up with TRBD1. The CDR3 extends over 14 amino acids. Germline values: CDR1 SGHTS, CDR2 YDEGEE. V gave up 4 bases and J gave up 4 bases; unmatched junction bases: 4. The CDR3 loop is CASSRRDRGTEAFF. Here the CDR3 DNA reads TGTGCCAGCAGCCGACGGGACAGGGGCACTGAAGCTTTCTTT.

The CDR3 spells CATKSGATNEKLFF. The CDR3 nucleotides are TGCGCCACCAAATCAGGCGCAACTAATGAAAAACTGTTTTTT. This rearrangement joins TRBV5-1 to TRBJ1-4; D not resolved. Germline V lookup: CDR1 SGHRS, CDR2 YFSETQ. The CDR3 spans 14 residues. V shed 9 bases and J shed 0 bases, with 12 bases lying between them.

V and J are TRBV7-2 and TRBJ1-1; no firm D call. The germline V and J ends were trimmed by 1 base and 4 bases, with 7 bases remaining between them. CDR3 length: 13 residues. Germline assignment: CDR1 SGHTA and CDR2 FQGNSA. The CDR3 sequence: CASSLETGTEAFF. In DNA form, the CDR3 reads TGTGCCAGCAGCTTAGAGACGGGCACTGAAGCTTTCTTT.

This clone was seen only a few times. The genes are TRBV21-1 and TRBJ2-4; the table's D call of TRBD2 was not tested on the DNA. TRBV21-1 is designated a pseudogene. CDR3 length equals 18 residues. CDR3 amino acids: CASGWTSGRPGAKNIQYF. Written as DNA, the CDR3 is TGTGCCAGCGGCTGGACTAGCGGGAGACCCGGGGCCAAAAACATTCAGTACTTC.

This clone was found a few times. This rearrangement joins TRBV5-1 to TRBJ2-7; D gene ambiguous. Germline V gene data show CDR1 as SGHRS and CDR2 as YFSETQ. V was clipped by 6 bases and J by 0 bases, with 13 bases between them. The CDR3 is 14 residues long. CDR3 in amino acids: CASKIVQSSYEQYF. In DNA, the CDR3 is TGCGCCAGCAAAATCGTACAGAGCTCCTACGAGCAGTACTTC.

V is TRBV27 and J is TRBJ1-1; D not certain. The V end was cut by 3 bases, the J end by 6 bases, with 11 bases between. This CDR3 comprises 13 residues. The germline gives CDR1 MNHEY, CDR2 SMNVEV (reference sequence). The CDR3 here is CASSFRGGPEAFF. DNA of the CDR3: TGTGCCAGCAGTTTTCGGGGAGGTCCTGAAGCTTTCTTT.

V gene TRBV7-8 combines with J gene TRBJ2-7; 11 bases align to TRBD2. CDR1 and CDR2 from the germline V gene are SGHVS and FQNEAQ. V dropped 6 bases and J dropped 6; count of bases not matched to a gene: 4. This CDR3 has 13 residues. CDR3 DNA sequence: TGTGCCAGCAGACTAGCGGGGGCCGGCGAGCAGTACTTC. Its protein product is CASRLAGAGEQYF. Looking up the rest from reference TRBV7-8 and TRBJ2-7 gives the full variable domain: GAGVSQSPRYKVAKRGQDVALRCDPISGHVSLFWYQQALGQGPEFLTYFQNEAQLDKSGLPSDRFFAERPEGSVSTLKIQRTQQEDSAVYLCASRLAGAGEQYFGPGTRLTVT.

The chain couples TRBV5-4 to TRBJ1-5; TRBD1 aligns across 7 bases. The CDR3 covers 14 residues. Germline V gives CDR1 SGHNT, CDR2 YYREEE (reference sequence). V was clipped by 5 bases and J by 2 bases; unmatched bases: 4. The CDR3 here is CASSSQGGNQPQHF. The CDR3 coding sequence is TGTGCCAGCAGTTCCCAGGGGGGCAATCAGCCCCAGCATTTT.

This clone came up a few times. The V and J genes are TRBV11-2 and TRBJ2-7; 14 nucleotides agree with TRBD2. The junction had 6 bases not matched to a gene; V was cut back by 6 bases and J by 5 bases. Looked up from germline, CDR1 is SGHAT and CDR2 is FQNNGV. CDR3 length: 15 amino acids. The CDR3 spells CASRRPGLAGDEQYF. CDR3 nucleotide sequence: TGTGCCAGCAGACGACCGGGACTAGCGGGAGACGAGCAGTACTTC.

This chain links TRBV5-1 with TRBJ1-6; no clear D. Germline-derived CDR1 and CDR2 are SGHRS and YFSETQ. Trimming took off 4 bases at V and 5 bases at J, with 13 bases between the two ends. This CDR3 has 15 residues. CDR3 nucleotide sequence: TGCGCCAGCAGCCGAGCCAACTCGGATAATTCACCCCTCCACTTT. It codes for CASSRANSDNSPLHF.

The chain carries TRBV4-3 and TRBJ2-7; 9 nucleotides line up with TRBD2. The length of the CDR3 is 17 residues. The germline V gene has CDR1 LGHNA and CDR2 YSLEER. The ends lost 0 bases at V and 0 bases at J; junction bases unmatched: 6. The CDR3 protein is CASSQDGSGGPSYEQYF. The CDR3 region has the DNA TGCGCCAGCAGCCAAGATGGAAGCGGGGGGCCCTCCTACGAGCAGTACTTC.

The chain recombines TRBV7-3 with TRBJ1-1, with TRBD1 matching 9 bases. Per germline, CDR1 SGHTA and CDR2 FQGTGA. After removal of 4 bases from V and 6 bases from J, the junction contained 12 bases not matched to a gene. The CDR3 has 16 residues. The CDR3 sequence is CASSSGGPGQGSEAFF. DNA of the CDR3: TGTGCCAGCAGCTCAGGGGGACCGGGACAGGGCTCTGAAGCTTTCTTT.

This chain's CDR3 is CAISPRGFQETQYF. The CDR3 coding sequence is TGTGCCATCAGCCCAAGAGGATTCCAAGAGACCCAGTACTTC. The chain couples TRBV10-3 to TRBJ2-5; D not certain. The germline V and J ends were trimmed by 6 bases and 1 base, with 12 bases remaining between them. The CDR3 is made up of 14 amino acids. Germline CDR1 is ENHRY and CDR2 is SYGVKD.